This T cell receptor (beta chain) comes out of a study of cytomegalovirus exposure and HLA in healthy donors. Regarding the study as a whole: In vitro checks showed that three CMV-associated chains really do target CMV antigens. Rare TCR sequences predominated, though certain public TCRs were found in many donors. Because they were indistinguishable, some V segments, including TRBV6-2 and TRBV6-3, were excluded. Per published accounts, TCR beta sequences correctly predicted the HLA-A and HLA-B alleles of most subjects.

The PCR was carried out with 60 Vbeta primers and 13 Jbeta primers. The assay was immunoSEQ multiplex PCR, and TCRdb's table has in-frame clones only and misses some. The repertoire consists of over 85,000 clones, with less than 85% occurring once and the leading ten covering 2.5% to 3%. The CDR3 loop spans 16 amino acids. Germline assignment: CDR1 SGHVS and CDR2 FQNEAQ. Trimming at V came to 2 bases and at J to 4 bases, leaving 9 bases not matched to a gene. Remarks on this clone: Its antigen is still unknown.

The TCR was taken from a man aged 35-49 years in good health and CMV-seronegative. J is TRBJ2-7 and V is TRBV7-8; 9 bases are shared with TRBD2. The sequenced material came from PBMCs. CDR3 coding DNA: TGTGCCAGCAGCTTAAAGGGCGGGGGGGCCTGGTACGAGCAGTACTTC. Its protein product is CASSLKGGGAWYEQYF.